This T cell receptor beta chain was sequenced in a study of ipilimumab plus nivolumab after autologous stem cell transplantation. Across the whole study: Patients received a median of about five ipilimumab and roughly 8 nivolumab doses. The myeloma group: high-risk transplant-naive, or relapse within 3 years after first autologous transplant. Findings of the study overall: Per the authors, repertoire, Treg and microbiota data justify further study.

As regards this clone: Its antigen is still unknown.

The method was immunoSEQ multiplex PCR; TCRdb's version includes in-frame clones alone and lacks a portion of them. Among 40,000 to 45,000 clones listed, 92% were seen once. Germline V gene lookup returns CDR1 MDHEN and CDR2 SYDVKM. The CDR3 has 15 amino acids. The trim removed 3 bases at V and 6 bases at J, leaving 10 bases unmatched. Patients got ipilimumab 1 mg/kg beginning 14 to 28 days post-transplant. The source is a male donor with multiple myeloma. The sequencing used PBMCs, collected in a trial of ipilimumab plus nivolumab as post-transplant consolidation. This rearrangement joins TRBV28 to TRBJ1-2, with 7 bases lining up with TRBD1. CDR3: CASSFLEGRGNGYTF. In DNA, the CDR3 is TGTGCCAGCAGTTTCCTAGAAGGCAGGGGGAATGGCTACACCTTC.